The rows below give T cell receptor beta chains drawn from one sample of a study of sequential checkpoint blockade in melanoma. The table came from immunoSEQ multiplex PCR; TCRdb's copy has only in-frame clones and leaves some out. The sample shows approximately 26,000 clones, roughly 80% of them seen only once. Sample: CD8+ T cells sorted from blood (inferred from file names), taken from a patient given nivolumab and ipilimumab in sequence. All receptors come from a human donor with melanoma. Both conserved end residues are part of each CDR3. The D gene is left open where the match is weak. Expanded clones are given a class, and other clones once, few, many or no size at all.

D gene	J gene	clone size	V gene	CDR3 DNA	CDR3 protein
TRBD1	TRBJ1-5	NA	TRBV4-3	TGCGCCAGCAGCCAAGCATACAGTGGACAGGAGCCCCAGCATTTT	CASSQAYSGQEPQHF
NA	TRBJ2-1	NA	TRBV9	TGTGCCAGCAGCGTAGGGGCAGCGCCCAGGGGCTACAATGAGCAGTTCTTC	CASSVGAAPRGYNEQFF
NA	TRBJ2-1	few	TRBV27	TGTGCCAGCAGTTCCACGGGTGAGGAGTTCTTC	CASSSTGEEFF
NA	TRBJ1-2	NA	TRBV6-5	TGTGCCAGCAGTTCGGGCAGCGGCGGCTACACCTTC	CASSSGSGGYTF
TRBD1	TRBJ1-1	NA	TRBV6-5	TGTGCCAGCAGTTACGAGACCGGGACAGACACTGAAGCTTTCTTT	CASSYETGTDTEAFF
TRBD2	TRBJ2-1	NA	TRBV19	TGTGCCAGTACAACGGGAGGATCTGAGCAGTTCTTC	CASTTGGSEQFF
TRBD2	TRBJ2-1	NA	TRBV6-5	TGTGCCAGCAGGCCACGGACCGGGAGGGTTAATGAGCAGTTCTTC	CASRPRTGRVNEQFF
TRBD1	TRBJ1-1	NA	TRBV6-1	TGTGCCAGCCCAGGGGGGAAGACTGAAGCTTTCTTT	CASPGGKTEAFF
TRBD2	TRBJ2-7	NA	TRBV9	TGTGCCAGCAGCGTAGCTAGGTGGCGGGAGGACGCCGAGCAGTACTTC	CASSVARWREDAEQYF
NA	TRBJ2-2	NA	TRBV27	TGTGCCAGCAGCCGGGGACTCACCGGGGAGCTGTTTTTT	CASSRGLTGELFF
TRBD1	TRBJ1-1	NA	TRBV7-9	TGTGCCAGCAGCCTCGGGACAGTCGAAGCTTTCTTT	CASSLGTVEAFF
NA	TRBJ2-4	few	TRBV28	TGTGCCAGCAGTGGAACAGGGTTGGGCAAAAACATTCAGTACTTC	CASSGTGLGKNIQYF
TRBD1	TRBJ2-1	NA	TRBV28	TGTGCCGGGGGACAGTACAATGAGCAGTTCTTC	CAGGQYNEQFF
NA	TRBJ2-7	NA	TRBV10-3	TGTGCCATCAGTGAGTCAGACAGACCCGAGCAGTACTTC	CAISESDRPEQYF
TRBD2	TRBJ2-1	NA	TRBV4-3	TGCGCCAGCAGCCAATGGACTAGCGGGGTCGTGAATGAGCAGTTCTTC	CASSQWTSGVVNEQFF
TRBD1	TRBJ1-3	NA	TRBV7-2	TGTGCCAGCAGCTCCGACAGGGTCGGAAACACCATATATTTT	CASSSDRVGNTIYF
TRBD2	TRBJ2-3	NA	TRBV13	TGTGCCAGCAGCGCGGGGGGGTTAAAAGATACGCAGTATTTT	CASSAGGLKDTQYF
NA	TRBJ2-5	NA	TRBV6-6	TGTGCCAGCAGTTTAGCGTGGGCCGCGGAGACCCAGTACTTC	CASSLAWAAETQYF
TRBD1	TRBJ1-4	NA	TRBV5-6	TGTGCCAGCAGCCTTCGGGACAGGGCAACTAATGAAAAACTGTTTTTT	CASSLRDRATNEKLFF
TRBD2	TRBJ2-1	NA	TRBV28	TGTGCCAGCAGTTTACCCAGCGGGAGTCGGAATGAGCAGTTCTTC	CASSLPSGSRNEQFF
NA	TRBJ1-5	once	TRBV19	TGTGCCAGTAGCCATAGATTGGATCAGCCCCAGCATTTT	CASSHRLDQPQHF
TRBD1	TRBJ1-2	NA	TRBV2	TGTGCCAGCAGGACCCCGGGACAGGGGTCTCTTGGCTACACCTTC	CASRTPGQGSLGYTF